Shown below are 28 T cell receptor beta chains from a single sample sequenced in a study of Ad26.COV2.S vaccination and SARS-CoV-2 variants. The treatment denotes: about 20 received Ad26.COV2.S at low or high dose, single or two shots; roughly five received placebo; per-sample allocation not given. Sampling happened 63 days after the first vaccine or placebo injection. Produced via immunoSEQ multiplex PCR; TCRdb's table is partial and in-frame only. The sample shows 300,000 to 400,000 clones, around 90% of them seen only once. The material was peripheral blood, obtained in a trial of Ad26.COV2.S vaccine versus placebo. The source is a person between 18 and 65 years old who received the Ad26.COV2.S COVID-19 vaccine or a placebo.

The chain couples TRBV5-8 to TRBJ2-1; D might be TRBD2 (6 bases). This CDR3 contains 15 residues. Germline V CDR1 and CDR2: SGHTS, YDEGEE. V was pared by 3 bases and J by 0 bases, with 10 bases between. DNA for the CDR3: TGTGCCAGCAGCTCGGGACTTAGCTCCTACAATGAGCAGTTCTTC. Amino acid sequence: CASSSGLSSYNEQFF.

The gene calls are TRBV3-1 (or the pseudogene TRBV3-2) and TRBJ2-1, with 10 bases lining up with TRBD2. Trimming took 2 bases from V and 8 from J; bases not matched to a gene: 12. Germline V lookup: CDR1 LGHDT, CDR2 YNNKEL (reference sequence). This CDR3 contains 17 residues. The CDR3: CASSQRGLAGVEDEQFF. Here the CDR3 DNA reads TGTGCCAGCAGCCAAAGGGGTCTAGCGGGGGTAGAGGATGAGCAGTTCTTC.

The chain carries TRBV25-1 and TRBJ2-6; D is unclear. V was shortened by 3 bases and J by 0 bases, with 3 bases between the two germline ends. Germline CDR1 is MGHDK and CDR2 is SYGVNS. This CDR3 is built from 14 residues. CDR3 protein: CASSEDSGANVLTF. CDR3 coding DNA: TGTGCCAGCAGTGAGGACTCTGGGGCCAACGTCCTGACTTTC.

CDR3: CASSPGQVDEQYF. The CDR3 coding sequence is TGTGCCAGCAGTCCCGGACAGGTTGACGAGCAGTACTTC. The J gene is TRBJ2-7, the V gene TRBV6-5, with 7 bases fitting TRBD1. CDR3 length: 13 residues. Germline assignment: CDR1 MNHEY and CDR2 SVGAGI. The trim removed 5 bases at V and 5 bases at J, leaving 6 bases unmatched.

The rearrangement uses TRBV18 and TRBJ1-5, with 8 bases identical to TRBD1. V lost 5 bases and J lost 5; bases outside the gene matches: 2. Per the germline V gene, CDR1 is KGHSH and CDR2 is LQKENI. The CDR3 extends over 13 amino acids. CDR3 sequence: CASSTTGDQPQHF. CDR3 DNA: TGTGCCAGCTCAACGACAGGGGATCAGCCCCAGCATTTT.

This rearrangement joins TRBV12-5 to TRBJ1-5; the D gene is possibly TRBD1 (5 bases). Between the trimmed V and J ends, which lost 0 bases and 4 bases, there was a span of 13 bases. Germline CDR1 and CDR2: LGHNT and FRNRAP. This CDR3 is 16 amino acids long. CDR3: CASGLVPIQGNQPQHF. For the CDR3, the DNA is TGTGCTAGTGGTTTGGTACCTATCCAGGGTAATCAGCCCCAGCATTTT.

This clone has just one count. This chain joins TRBV2 and TRBJ1-6; D remains ambiguous. The CDR3 is 13 residues long. CDR1 SNHLY and CDR2 FYNNEI come from the germline V gene. V was cut by 7 bases and J by 8 bases, with 12 bases left in between. The CDR3 DNA is TGTGCCAGCACCGGGGTTTGGGATTCACCCCTCCACTTT. Translation: CASTGVWDSPLHF.

This clone appeared a few times. This chain uses TRBV6-6 with TRBJ1-6; D uncertain. This CDR3 comprises 15 residues. Germline CDR1 reads MNHNY; CDR2 reads SVGAGI (reference sequence). Trimming left V 2 bases short and J 7 bases short, with 12 bases between. The CDR3 nucleotides are TGTGCCAGCAGTTACGGTAGTATTTGGAATTCACCCCTCCACTTT. The encoded protein is CASSYGSIWNSPLHF.

The rearrangement links TRBV18 to TRBJ1-1; D ambiguous. Deletions cut 5 bases from V and 2 bases from J, with 9 bases between. The CDR3 is made up of 13 amino acids. Germline-derived CDR1 and CDR2 are KGHSH and LQKENI. The CDR3 nucleotides are TGTGCCAGCTCAAAGGAGATAAACACTGAAGCTTTCTTT. Amino acid sequence: CASSKEINTEAFF.

This clone was counted a few times. The chain combines TRBV27 with TRBJ1-3; D is uncertain. Germline CDR1 is MNHEY and CDR2 is SMNVEV (reference sequence). This CDR3 contains 17 residues. The V end lost 5 bases, the J end lost 0 bases, and 17 bases lay between the germline ends. The CDR3 protein is CASSPRNIGLSGNTIYF. CDR3 nucleotide sequence: TGTGCCAGCAGTCCAAGAAATATAGGCCTCTCTGGAAACACCATATATTTT.

This chain links TRBV10-3 with TRBJ1-1; D uncertain. The CDR3 is made up of 13 amino acids. V lost 3 bases, J lost 0 bases, and 5 bases lay in between. Germline CDR1 and CDR2: ENHRY and SYGVKD. CDR3 nucleotide sequence: TGTGCCATCAGTGAAGGTATGAACACTGAAGCTTTCTTT. Protein product: CAISEGMNTEAFF.

The gene calls are TRBV7-9 and TRBJ1-2; no clear D gene. Trimming left V 2 bases short and J 0 bases short, with 10 bases between. Germline CDR1 is SEHNR and CDR2 is FQNEAQ (reference sequence). The CDR3 runs to 15 residues. CDR3 DNA: TGTGCCAGCAGCTTAAACCAGGCACCTAACTATGGCTACACCTTC. Encoded protein: CASSLNQAPNYGYTF.

The rearrangement joins TRBV4-3 to TRBJ1-1, with D perhaps TRBD1 (6 bases). V was clipped by 0 bases and J by 5 bases, with 16 bases between them. Germline values: CDR1 LGHNA, CDR2 YSLEER. The CDR3 length is 16 residues. The CDR3 bases are TGCGCCAGCAGCCAAGATAGCAGGGGCGTGCGGACTGAAGCTTTCTTT. This gives the protein CASSQDSRGVRTEAFF.

The chain uses TRBV9 and TRBJ2-3; TRBD1 aligns across 8 bases. After removal of 9 bases from V and 2 bases from J, the junction contained 11 bases not matched to a gene. CDR3 length: 15 residues. Germline CDR1 reads SGDLS; CDR2 reads YYNGEE. The CDR3 DNA is TGTGCCACCGCCGCTGGACAGGGTTTCACAGATACGCAGTATTTT. It is translated as CATAAGQGFTDTQYF.

As for this clone: The sample contains more than one DNA sequence encoding this CDR3. This chain links TRBV19 with TRBJ2-1; the D gene is possibly TRBD2 (5 bases). In germline, CDR1 is LNHDA, CDR2 SQIVND (reference sequence). V dropped 1 base and J dropped 0 bases, with 7 bases sitting between them. The CDR3 totals 15 residues. The CDR3 is CASSIAGSSYNEQFF. The CDR3 DNA follows: TGTGCCAGTAGTATAGCGGGGAGCTCCTACAATGAGCAGTTCTTC.

The genes are TRBV25-1 and TRBJ1-2; D gene ambiguous. Trimming took off 4 bases at V and 0 bases at J, with 18 bases between the two ends. This CDR3 is 17 amino acids long. CDR1 MGHDK and CDR2 SYGVNS come from the germline V gene. CDR3 residues: CASSANYGGSPNYGYTF. CDR3 bases: TGTGCCAGCAGTGCCAATTACGGTGGGTCACCTAACTATGGCTACACCTTC.

The V gene is TRBV4-2, the J gene TRBJ2-7, with no clear D. From germline, CDR1 is LGHNA and CDR2 YNFKEQ. V was pared by 1 base and J by 5 bases, with 3 bases between. This CDR3 spans 11 amino acids. The CDR3 loop is CASSQGDEQYF. The DNA for the CDR3 is TGTGCCAGCAGCCAAGGGGACGAGCAGTACTTC.

The chain recombines TRBV24-1 with TRBJ1-2, with a weak D call TRBD1 (6 bases). CDR1 and CDR2 from the germline V gene are KGHDR and SFDVKD. V shed 2 bases and J shed 8 bases, with 17 bases lying between them. CDR3 length: 15 residues. The CDR3 DNA reads as TGTGCCACCAGTGATTCCGGGGGGGGCTCGGAAGGCTACACCTTC. It translates to CATSDSGGGSEGYTF.

A note on this clone: The sample carries other DNA sequences with the same CDR3. CDR3 sequence (DNA): TGTGCCAGCAGCGTAGAGGTGGGATCCTACGAGCAGTACTTC. Amino acids: CASSVEVGSYEQYF. This chain connects TRBV9 to TRBJ2-7; no firm D call. Germline V gene sequence: CDR1 SGDLS, CDR2 YYNGEE. The CDR3 extends over 14 amino acids. V was shortened by 0 bases and J by 1 base, with 8 bases between the two germline ends.

The chain links TRBV12-5 to TRBJ2-3; possible D gene TRBD1, 5 bases. V lost 6 bases to trimming and J lost 3 bases, with 16 bases between them. The CDR3 is 15 residues long. The V gene's germline CDR1 is LGHNT and CDR2 FRNRAP. DNA of the CDR3: TGTGCTAGTGGGGGAACAGGTTTGCCAACAGATACGCAGTATTTT. Translation: CASGGTGLPTDTQYF.

J is TRBJ1-5 and V is TRBV5-6; the match to TRBD1 covers 9 bases. J gave up 7 bases and V 1 base, and 6 bases lay outside the gene matches. CDR1 is SGHDT, CDR2 YYEEEE, per germline. The CDR3 runs to 15 residues. For the CDR3, the DNA is TGTGCCAGCAGCTTGAGCGGGACAGGGACACAGCCCCAGCATTTT. Its protein product is CASSLSGTGTQPQHF.

DNA for the CDR3: TGTGCCAGCAGCCAAAGATATAGTTCGAGCTCTGGAAACACCATATATTTT. Its translation is CASSQRYSSSSGNTIYF. This chain links TRBV3-1 (or the pseudogene TRBV3-2) with TRBJ1-3, with unresolved D. V lost 2 bases, J lost 0 bases, and 14 bases lay in between. CDR1 LGHDT and CDR2 YNNKEL come from the germline V gene (reference sequence). The CDR3 loop spans 17 amino acids.

This chain connects TRBV12-5 to TRBJ2-1; D not resolved. CDR1 is LGHNT and CDR2 is FRNRAP in the germline V gene. The V gene lost 1 base and the J gene lost 6 bases, with 4 bases spanning the gap. CDR3 length: 12 amino acids. The chain's CDR3 is CASGLGPNEQFF. In DNA, the CDR3 is TGTGCTAGTGGTTTGGGTCCCAATGAGCAGTTCTTC.

This chain joins TRBV3-1 (or the pseudogene TRBV3-2) and TRBJ2-7; tentative D call: TRBD2 (6 bases). The V gene's germline CDR1 is LGHDT and CDR2 YNNKEL (reference sequence). The length of the CDR3 is 14 residues. V lost 3 bases and J lost 7, with 16 bases in between. CDR3 in DNA: TGTGCCAGCAGCCATGGCGGGGACCTTGAGGAGCAGTACTTC. Protein: CASSHGGDLEEQYF.

The chain carries TRBV6-1 and TRBJ1-6; 9 bases line up with TRBD1. V shed 4 bases, J shed 7 bases, and the junction held 8 bases outside the gene matches. Germline V gene data show CDR1 as MNHNS and CDR2 as SASEGT. The CDR3 is 16 amino acids. CDR3 sequence: CASSGEQGAWNSPLHF. The CDR3 region has the DNA TGTGCCAGCAGTGGAGAACAGGGGGCATGGAATTCACCCCTCCACTTT.

V is TRBV19 and J is TRBJ2-2, with TRBD1 identical over 9 bases. The CDR3 loop spans 14 amino acids. The V gene's germline CDR1 is LNHDA and CDR2 SQIVND (reference sequence). Trimming at V came to 7 bases and at J to 3 bases, leaving 3 bases not matched to a gene. CDR3 bases: TGTGCCAGTACGGGACAGGGCGACACCGGGGAGCTGTTTTTT. It is translated as CASTGQGDTGELFF.

V and J are TRBV18 and TRBJ2-3, with D unclear. V gave up 3 bases and J gave up 2 bases, with 9 bases separating them. The CDR3 has 14 amino acids. Germline loops: CDR1 KGHSH, CDR2 LQKENI. In DNA, the CDR3 is TGTGCCAGCTCACCGGTACCAAACACAGATACGCAGTATTTT. This codes for CASSPVPNTDTQYF.

This chain connects TRBV19 to TRBJ1-2; no reliable D call. Trimming took 1 base from V and 9 from J, leaving 6 bases between them. CDR3 length: 11 residues. The germline CDR1 and CDR2 sequences are LNHDA and SQIVND (reference sequence). The CDR3 spells CASSIGNSYTF. For the CDR3, the DNA is TGTGCCAGTAGTATAGGGAATAGCTACACCTTC.